This T cell receptor beta chain was profiled in a study of shared clonotypes between healthy human individuals. Study in general: Per donor, three plates held CD4 naive cells, three held CD4 memory, two held CD8 naive and one held CD8 memory. Study-level findings and limits: An anticipated effect of sequencing depth on clonotype sharing among donors was recognized.

The data were produced by immunoSEQ multiplex PCR, yet TCRdb's version contains in-frame clones alone and is incomplete. Of about 2.4 million clones in the sample, approximately 93% were seen once. On this clone: What it binds is unknown. Other DNA sequences in the same sample also yield this CDR3.

Splitting the CD4+ cells yielded a CD45RA+ naive subset and a CD45RA-negative memory subset. The sample taken for sequencing was naive CD4+ T cells from PBMCs. As to subset: CD45RA+ positively selected. The clonotype was recovered from a man aged 18 to 29 in good health. Some clones in this sample may be carry-over from other donors' samples.

The CDR3 loop reads CASSGSGNTIYF. As DNA, the CDR3 is TGTGCCAGCAGTGGCAGTGGAAACACCATATATTTT. V and J are TRBV2 and TRBJ1-3; the D is unclear. Trimming stripped 4 bases from V and 3 bases from J, with 4 bases between. CDR1 SNHLY and CDR2 FYNNEI come from the germline V gene. The CDR3 extends over 12 amino acids. Full variable domain (remainder filled in from reference TRBV2 and TRBJ1-3): EPEVTQTPSHQVTQMGQEVILRCVPISNHLYFYWYRQILGQKVEFLVSFYNNEISEKSEIFDDQFSVERPDGSNFTLKIRSTKLEDSAMYFCASSGSGNTIYFGEGSWLTVV.